These 22 T cell receptor beta chains came from one sample sequenced in a study of CD8+ T cells in alopecia areata. Reverse transcription of extracted RNA yielded cDNA, which provided the sequencing template. Profiled with immunoSEQ multiplex PCR; TCRdb holds only in-frame clones, not every one. The table includes 250,000 to 300,000 clones, 58% detected once. Treatment given: oral pan-JAK inhibitor, 5-10 mg twice daily. The sequencing here drew on CD4+ T cells sorted from blood, taken at week 24, from a patient treated with tofacitinib. These receptors were obtained from a human donor with alopecia areata.

On this clone: Other nucleotide sequences in the sample specify the same CDR3. The rearrangement uses TRBV30 and TRBJ1-6; D not resolved. The V end was cut by 0 bases, the J end by 1 base, with 7 bases between. The length of the CDR3 is 15 residues. CDR1 GTSNPN and CDR2 SVGIG come from the germline V gene (reference sequence). The CDR3 loop is CAWSVRSSYNSPLHF. The CDR3 bases are TGTGCCTGGAGTGTGAGGTCATCCTATAATTCACCCCTCCACTTT. Complete variable domain (other parts from reference TRBV30 and TRBJ1-6): SQTIHQWPATLVQPVGSPLSLECTVEGTSNPNLYWYRQAAGRGLQLLFYSVGIGQISSEVPQNLSASRPQDRQFILSSKKLLLSDSGFYLCAWSVRSSYNSPLHFGNGTRLTVT.

This clone has at least ten counts. CDR3 residues: CASSPGAVREQYF. CDR3 DNA sequence: TGTGCCAGCAGCCCGGGGGCGGTGCGCGAGCAGTACTTC. The chain joins TRBV7-2 to TRBJ2-7; either TRBD1 or TRBD2 may fit D (6 bases each). The CDR3 has 13 residues. Trimming shortened V by 5 bases and J by 6 bases, and 14 bases separated the two germline ends. The V gene's germline CDR1 is SGHTA and CDR2 FQGNSA.

The chain couples TRBV7-9 to TRBJ1-5, with unresolved D. Germline V lookup: CDR1 SEHNR, CDR2 FQNEAQ (reference sequence). This CDR3 is 17 amino acids long. V gave up 8 bases and J gave up 2 bases, with 22 bases separating them. The CDR3 nucleotides read TGTGCCAGCGGACTTTTGCTGAGGGCGTCGGGCAATCAGCCCCAGCATTTT. Translated, it gives CASGLLLRASGNQPQHF. Combining the CDR3 with reference TRBV7-9 and TRBJ1-5 gives the whole variable domain DTGVSQNPRHKITKRGQNVTFRCDPISEHNRLYWYRQTLGQGPEFLTYFQNEAQLEKSRLLSDRFSAERPKGSFSTLEIQRTEQGDSAMYLCASGLLLRASGNQPQHFGDGTRLSIL.

The J gene is TRBJ2-7, the V gene TRBV18, with 12 bases identical to TRBD1. The ends lost 8 bases at V and 7 bases at J; junction bases unmatched: 9. The CDR3 contains 14 residues. The germline V gene has CDR1 KGHSH and CDR2 LQKENI. The CDR3 DNA follows: TGTGCCAGCCGCTGGGGACAGGGGGCCGGGGAGCAGTACTTC. This translates into CASRWGQGAGEQYF.

This clone was found a few times. The V call is TRBV30, the J call TRBJ1-1; D unclear. This CDR3 spans 11 amino acids. Looked up from germline, CDR1 is GTSNPN and CDR2 is SVGIG (reference sequence). The V end lost 2 bases, the J end lost 7 bases, and 8 bases lay between the germline ends. Written as DNA, the CDR3 is TGTGCCTGGAGTCAACCACTTGAAGCTTTCTTT. Amino acids: CAWSQPLEAFF.

This sequence joins TRBV15 and TRBJ1-2, with unresolved D. CDR1 LNHNV and CDR2 YYDKDF come from the germline V gene (reference sequence). V was shortened by 5 bases and J by 8 bases, with 12 bases between the two germline ends. The CDR3 extends over 12 amino acids. The CDR3 spells CATSPTGPGYTF. As DNA, the CDR3 is TGTGCCACCAGCCCCACGGGTCCAGGCTACACCTTC. The full variable domain, rest sourced from reference TRBV15 and TRBJ1-2, is DAMVIQNPRYQVTQFGKPVTLSCSQTLNHNVMYWYQQKSSQAPKLLFHYYDKDFNNEADTPDNFQSRRPNTSFCFLDIRSPGLGDTAMYLCATSPTGPGYTFGSGTRLTVV.

The chain couples TRBV4-2 to TRBJ2-3, with D perhaps TRBD2 (6 bases). Germline V gives CDR1 LGHNA, CDR2 YNFKEQ. The V gene lost 1 base and the J gene lost 7 bases, with 12 bases spanning the gap. The CDR3 totals 14 residues. In DNA form, the CDR3 reads TGTGCCAGCAGCCAAGTGGCTAGCGCACATACGCAGTATTTT. Translating gives CASSQVASAHTQYF.

The V call is TRBV11-2, the J call TRBJ2-3; 10 positions agree with TRBD1. This CDR3 has 17 residues. Trimming at V came to 6 bases and at J to 3 bases, leaving 12 bases not matched to a gene. Germline V gene data show CDR1 as SGHAT and CDR2 as FQNNGV. The CDR3 bases are TGTGCCAGCAGAGACCTGCCGGGACAGGGGTTTACAGATACGCAGTATTTT. As protein: CASRDLPGQGFTDTQYF.

This clone was recorded a few times. The CDR3 loop is CAWSATGGQETQYF. The CDR3 bases are TGTGCCTGGAGTGCGACAGGGGGACAAGAGACCCAGTACTTC. This chain connects TRBV30 to TRBJ2-5; 9 bases fit TRBD1. The CDR3 covers 14 residues. The germline gives CDR1 GTSNPN, CDR2 SVGIG (reference sequence). V dropped 1 base and J dropped 2; count of bases not matched to a gene: 2.

CDR3 sequence: CAWSARQGAGDTQYF. CDR3 in DNA: TGTGCCTGGAGTGCTCGCCAGGGGGCAGGGGATACGCAGTATTTT. The V call is TRBV30, the J call TRBJ2-3; the match to TRBD1 covers 8 bases. The length of the CDR3 is 15 residues. Germline V gene lookup returns CDR1 GTSNPN and CDR2 SVGIG (reference sequence). J was trimmed by 6 bases and V by 1 base; bases with no gene match: 9.

The sample holds a few counts of this clone. V and J are TRBV29-1 and TRBJ2-1, with 9 bases matching TRBD2. V trimming: 6 bases; J trimming: 8 bases; junction bases outside the gene matches: 14. Germline V gene data show CDR1 as SQVTM and CDR2 as ANQGSEA. CDR3 length equals 15 residues. CDR3 region: CSVKRLAAKGDEQFF. For the CDR3, the DNA is TGCAGCGTAAAACGACTAGCGGCCAAAGGGGATGAGCAGTTCTTC.

The chain recombines TRBV5-6 with TRBJ2-2, with 8 nucleotides matching TRBD2. The CDR3 spans 14 residues. The ends lost 3 bases at V and 6 bases at J; junction bases unmatched: 4. Germline CDR1 reads SGHDT; CDR2 reads YYEEEE. The CDR3, as DNA: TGTGCCAGCAGCTCAGCGGGGGTGCCCGGGGAGCTGTTTTTT. Translating gives CASSSAGVPGELFF.

This clone was seen more than once but under ten times. This sequence joins TRBV29-1 and TRBJ2-7; 8 bases are a match to TRBD1. The CDR3 runs to 14 residues. V lost 5 bases to trimming and J lost 6 bases; unmatched junction nucleotides: 12. Germline-derived CDR1 and CDR2 are SQVTM and ANQGSEA. This CDR3 is CSVSSRGHSGEQYF. As DNA, the CDR3 is TGCAGCGTTTCAAGCAGGGGGCATAGCGGCGAGCAGTACTTC.

This sequence joins TRBV29-1 and TRBJ2-3; possibly TRBD2 for D (6 bases). This CDR3 is built from 13 residues. Germline loops: CDR1 SQVTM, CDR2 ANQGSEA. V lost 6 bases to trimming and J lost 2 bases, with 12 bases between them. The CDR3 is CSVEGVATDTQYF. The DNA for the CDR3 is TGCAGCGTGGAGGGCGTCGCCACAGATACGCAGTATTTT.

This chain links TRBV5-1 with TRBJ1-1; D remains unclear. Per the germline V gene, CDR1 is SGHRS and CDR2 is YFSETQ. The CDR3 length is 14 residues. With 0 bases removed from V and 0 bases from J, the gap between germline ends came to 6 bases. The CDR3 region is CASSLEGMNTEAFF. CDR3 DNA sequence: TGCGCCAGCAGCTTGGAAGGCATGAACACTGAAGCTTTCTTT.

The genes are TRBV29-1 and TRBJ2-5; TRBD1 matches 9 bases. This CDR3 contains 13 residues. With 7 bases clipped from V and 5 bases from J, the junction kept 8 bases outside the gene matches. Germline CDR1 SQVTM, CDR2 ANQGSEA. The CDR3 DNA reads as TGCAGCGCTCACAGGGGGCGTCGGGAGACCCAGTACTTC. Translated: CSAHRGRRETQYF.

The rearrangement uses TRBV5-1 and TRBJ2-7, with 9 bases lining up with TRBD1. V was clipped by 0 bases and J by 3 bases; unmatched bases: 4. Germline V gene data show CDR1 as SGHRS and CDR2 as YFSETQ. This CDR3 region has 15 residues. The CDR3: CASSLGGQGIYEQYF. The DNA of the CDR3 is TGCGCCAGCAGCTTGGGCGGACAGGGGATCTACGAGCAGTACTTC.

This clone has a handful of counts. V and J are TRBV20-1 and TRBJ2-7; D remains ambiguous. This CDR3 comprises 10 residues. Germline V gene sequence: CDR1 DFQATT, CDR2 SNEGSKA (reference sequence). The V gene lost 0 bases and the J gene lost 9 bases, with 6 bases spanning the gap. The CDR3: CSAREGLQYF. CDR3 sequence (DNA): TGCAGTGCTAGAGAGGGCCTGCAGTACTTC.

This chain links TRBV19 with TRBJ2-1, with 10 nucleotides matching TRBD2. The length of the CDR3 is 15 residues. Germline CDR1 reads LNHDA; CDR2 reads SQIVND (reference sequence). Trimming removed 4 bases from V and 2 bases from J; junction bases left unmatched: 2. The CDR3 region has the DNA TGTGCCAGTAGTAATAGCGGGGGGCCCTACAATGAGCAGTTCTTC. Protein product: CASSNSGGPYNEQFF.

The genes are TRBV20-1 and TRBJ2-7; D unresolved. V shed 4 bases and J shed 7 bases, with 8 bases lying between them. The CDR3 consists of 10 residues. Per the germline V gene, CDR1 is DFQATT and CDR2 is SNEGSKA (reference sequence). CDR3 amino acids: CSAKGLEQYF. In DNA, the CDR3 is TGCAGTGCTAAGGGCCTTGAGCAGTACTTC.

The CDR3 loop is CASSLVADEQFF. Written as DNA, the CDR3 is TGTGCCAGCAGCTTGGTTGCTGATGAGCAGTTCTTC. The chain combines TRBV5-6 with TRBJ2-1; D gene unclear. V lost 0 bases and J lost 8, with 6 bases in between. The CDR3 sequence is 12 residues long. Germline V CDR1 and CDR2: SGHDT, YYEEEE.

This clone has just a few counts. This chain links TRBV5-1 with TRBJ1-1; no clear D gene. The V end was cut by 0 bases, the J end by 1 base, with 10 bases between. The CDR3 sequence is 15 residues long. The germline V gene encodes CDR1 SGHRS and CDR2 YFSETQ. CDR3 in DNA: TGCGCCAGCAGCTTGGGCGTGGATGGGAACACTGAAGCTTTCTTT. As protein: CASSLGVDGNTEAFF.